This entry lists 31 T cell receptor beta chains sequenced from one sample in a study of blood T cell repertoires in COVID-19. Profiling relied on immunoSEQ multiplex PCR, and the TCRdb table lists in-frame clones only, not all of them. Of 250,000 or so clones in the sample, roughly 77% were seen once. Material for sequencing was peripheral blood. The receptor source for this set is a woman at least 80 years old with acute or convalescent COVID-19.

The chain couples TRBV15 to TRBJ2-2; TRBD1 matches at 9 bases. Germline values: CDR1 LNHNV, CDR2 YYDKDF (reference sequence). V was pared by 0 bases and J by 6 bases, with 8 bases of the junction left unmatched. This CDR3 contains 17 residues. The CDR3 coding sequence is TGTGCCACCAGCAGAGAGGGGACAGGGTATGGATCCGGGGAGCTGTTTTTT. Amino acid sequence: CATSREGTGYGSGELFF.

The genes are TRBV10-3 and TRBJ1-1; TRBD1 matches 8 bases. CDR3 size: 13 residues. With V trimmed by 6 bases and J by 4 bases, 4 bases remained unmatched. The germline V gene has CDR1 ENHRY and CDR2 SYGVKD. CDR3 in DNA: TGTGCCATCAGCCGGACAGGGTCCACTGAAGCTTTCTTT. It is translated as CAISRTGSTEAFF.

This clone occurred many times. The gene calls are TRBV24-1 and TRBJ2-3; a weak D match, TRBD2 (6 bases). Looked up from germline, CDR1 is KGHDR and CDR2 is SFDVKD. The CDR3 covers 13 residues. The germline V and J ends were trimmed by 4 bases and 9 bases, with 13 bases remaining between them. CDR3 bases: TGTGCCACCAGTGAAAACGGACTACCAACGCAGTATTTT. Residues: CATSENGLPTQYF.

This chain joins TRBV6-5 and TRBJ1-1; 7 bases fit TRBD1. J lost 1 base, V lost 2 bases, and 1 base had no gene match. Germline CDR1 MNHEY, CDR2 SVGAGI. The CDR3 has 14 amino acids. The chain's CDR3 is CASSYQGGNTEAFF. The DNA for the CDR3 is TGTGCCAGCAGTTACCAGGGGGGGAACACTGAAGCTTTCTTT.

V gene TRBV5-4 combines with J gene TRBJ1-2; D is uncertain. CDR3 length: 11 residues. Germline V gene sequence: CDR1 SGHNT, CDR2 YYREEE (reference sequence). Trimming took off 0 bases at V and 7 bases at J, with 4 bases between the two ends. This CDR3 reads CASSLAGGYTF. DNA for the CDR3: TGTGCCAGCAGCTTGGCGGGTGGCTACACCTTC.

This clone was observed a single time. The sample has other DNA sequences that encode this CDR3 too. The chain has TRBV5-5 and TRBJ1-1; possibly TRBD1 for D (6 bases). Per germline, CDR1 SGHKS and CDR2 YYEKEE (reference sequence). CDR3 length equals 13 residues. The V and J ends lost 5 bases and 2 bases respectively, with 10 bases between them. The CDR3 DNA reads as TGTGCCAGCAGTCTGGACAGAAACACTGAAGCTTTCTTT. Its protein is CASSLDRNTEAFF.

The chain combines TRBV3-1 (or the pseudogene TRBV3-2) with TRBJ2-6, with 10 bases that match TRBD1. Germline V gives CDR1 LGHDT, CDR2 YNNKEL (reference sequence). J was trimmed by 4 bases and V by 3 bases; bases with no gene match: 6. CDR3 length equals 17 residues. CDR3 sequence (DNA): TGTGCCAGCAGCCAGGGACAGGGGACGTCCGGGGCCAACGTCCTGACTTTC. This encodes CASSQGQGTSGANVLTF.

The rearrangement uses TRBV2 and TRBJ2-7; 8 bases fit TRBD1. This CDR3 region has 14 residues. V shed 4 bases and J 4 bases; nucleotides not matched to a gene: 6. Germline V CDR1 and CDR2: SNHLY, FYNNEI. This CDR3 is CASSAGTGGYEQYF. The CDR3 nucleotides are TGTGCCAGCAGTGCTGGGACAGGAGGGTACGAGCAGTACTTC.

The J gene is TRBJ2-1, the V gene TRBV5-1; D not certain. Trimming shortened V by 0 bases and J by 0 bases, and 7 bases separated the two germline ends. The CDR3 runs 15 residues. CDR1 is SGHRS, CDR2 YFSETQ, per germline. The CDR3 nucleotides read TGCGCCAGCAGCTTGGTGTCAGGCTCCTACAATGAGCAGTTCTTC. Amino acids: CASSLVSGSYNEQFF.

The chain uses TRBV27 and TRBJ2-4; the D gene is possibly TRBD2 (5 bases). V gave up 4 bases and J gave up 0 bases, with 13 bases separating them. Looked up from germline, CDR1 is MNHEY and CDR2 is SMNVEV (reference sequence). The CDR3 length is 16 residues. CDR3 sequence (DNA): TGTGCCAGCAGTTCCTCAGGACTTGTAGCCAAAAACATTCAGTACTTC. It yields the protein CASSSSGLVAKNIQYF.

The V call is TRBV2, the J call TRBJ1-4; possible D gene TRBD1, 5 bases. The length of the CDR3 is 12 residues. From germline, CDR1 is SNHLY and CDR2 FYNNEI. V was trimmed by 6 bases and J by 8 bases, leaving 10 bases between them. CDR3 DNA sequence: TGTGCCAGCAGATGGACAAGGGAAAAACTGTTTTTT. Translated, it gives CASRWTREKLFF.

The genes are TRBV6-2 or TRBV6-3 and TRBJ1-2; D is possibly TRBD1 (6 bases). Germline values: CDR1 MNHEY, CDR2 SVGEGT. The V gene lost 2 bases and the J gene lost 8 bases, with 15 bases spanning the gap. The CDR3 has 14 residues. The CDR3 nucleotides read TGTGCCAGCAGTTACCCCCCGGGAGGGGGAGGCTACACCTTC. This encodes CASSYPPGGGGYTF.

The chain uses TRBV18 and TRBJ2-1; no clear D. The CDR3 consists of 15 residues. Germline V gives CDR1 KGHSH, CDR2 LQKENI. Trimming stripped 2 bases from V and 4 bases from J, with 12 bases between. The CDR3 reads CASSPSWSGYNEQFF. In DNA form, the CDR3 reads TGTGCCAGCTCACCAAGTTGGTCCGGTTACAATGAGCAGTTCTTC.

The chain joins TRBV27 to TRBJ2-3; maybe TRBD1 (6 bases). The CDR3 is made up of 15 amino acids. The germline V and J ends were trimmed by 8 bases and 3 bases, with 18 bases remaining between them. Germline CDR1 is MNHEY and CDR2 is SMNVEV (reference sequence). The CDR3 DNA follows: TGTGCCAGCCAGGGACACCCGCCGGGGACAGATACGCAGTATTTT. Amino acids: CASQGHPPGTDTQYF.

This clone was seen a handful of times. The chain uses TRBV28 and TRBJ2-1; D not certain. The CDR3 has 11 amino acids. Germline CDR1 MDHEN, CDR2 SYDVKM. The V end lost 5 bases, the J end lost 8 bases, and 7 bases lay between the germline ends. The CDR3 DNA is TGTGCCAGCAGTACCCGGTATGAGCAGTTCTTC. Encoded protein: CASSTRYEQFF.

There are a few counts of this clone. The chain uses TRBV3-1 (or the pseudogene TRBV3-2) and TRBJ2-7; possibly TRBD2 for D (7 bases). Germline V gene data show CDR1 as LGHDT and CDR2 as YNNKEL (reference sequence). Trimming left V 4 bases short and J 2 bases short, with 12 bases between. There are 14 residues in the CDR3. CDR3 nucleotides: TGTGCCAGCAGCCGGGGGGGCCTCACCTACGAGCAGTACTTC. Protein sequence: CASSRGGLTYEQYF.

This clone is a singleton in its sample. The V call is TRBV5-5, the J call TRBJ2-2; 8 bases align to TRBD2. V was clipped by 4 bases and J by 6 bases; unmatched bases: 8. The CDR3 contains 15 residues. The germline V gene encodes CDR1 SGHKS and CDR2 YYEKEE (reference sequence). CDR3 DNA: TGTGCCAGCAGCCCCGGACTAGCTAGGGCCGGGGAGCTGTTTTTT. As protein: CASSPGLARAGELFF.

This chain links TRBV6-5 with TRBJ2-3; the D gene is possibly TRBD2 (5 bases). The CDR3 loop spans 14 amino acids. The germline V and J ends were trimmed by 10 bases and 1 base, with 15 bases remaining between them. Germline V CDR1 and CDR2: MNHEY, SVGAGI. CDR3 loop: CATMRAGGTDTQYF. CDR3 DNA sequence: TGTGCCACCATGAGAGCCGGGGGCACAGATACGCAGTATTTT.

V usage is TRBV19 and J usage is TRBJ1-2, with 7 bases fitting TRBD1. There are 13 residues in the CDR3. CDR1 is LNHDA, CDR2 SQIVND, per germline (reference sequence). V lost 7 bases and J lost 6; bases outside the gene matches: 8. DNA for the CDR3: TGTGCCAGTACCCCACCCGACAGGGATGGCTACACCTTC. As protein: CASTPPDRDGYTF.

The CDR3 bases are TGTGCCAGCAGCTTAAAGAGGGACACTGAAGCTTTCTTT. Translated: CASSLKRDTEAFF. The chain has TRBV12-3 or TRBV12-4 and TRBJ1-1; no definite D call. This CDR3 spans 13 amino acids. Trimming left V 6 bases short and J 3 bases short, with 11 bases between.

There are many counts of this clone. The chain combines TRBV6-5 with TRBJ1-1; 7 positions agree with TRBD1. CDR1 is MNHEY, CDR2 SVGAGI, per germline. The CDR3 totals 14 residues. V was clipped by 8 bases and J by 0 bases; unmatched bases: 6. Written as DNA, the CDR3 is TGTGCCAGCCGGTCGACAGGGATGAACACTGAAGCTTTCTTT. Amino acid sequence: CASRSTGMNTEAFF.

The V gene is TRBV6-5, the J gene TRBJ2-1, with D possibly being TRBD1 (7 bases). CDR1 and CDR2 (germline): MNHEY, SVGAGI. The CDR3 length is 13 residues. Trimming removed 6 bases from V and 9 bases from J, with 15 bases in between. For the CDR3, the DNA is TGTGCCAGCAGAACGCCAGGGGGGAGTGAGCAGTTCTTC. This codes for CASRTPGGSEQFF.

The J gene is TRBJ2-7, the V gene TRBV11-3; 14 positions agree with TRBD2. V trimming: 5 bases; J trimming: 2 bases; junction bases outside the gene matches: 8. CDR1 is SGHNT and CDR2 is YENEEA in the germline V gene. The length of the CDR3 is 17 residues. This CDR3 is CASSPGTSGSIAYEQYF. The CDR3 nucleotides read TGTGCCAGCAGCCCGGGGACTAGCGGGAGTATAGCCTACGAGCAGTACTTC.

The sample holds a few counts of this clone. The J gene is TRBJ2-1, the V gene TRBV5-1, with 14 nucleotides matching TRBD2. V shed 3 bases, J shed 6 bases, and the junction held 5 bases outside the gene matches. The CDR3 consists of 16 residues. Germline V gives CDR1 SGHRS, CDR2 YFSETQ. CDR3 coding DNA: TGCGCCAGCAGCTCGCGGGGACTAGCGGGAGTCAATGAGCAGTTCTTC. Translating gives CASSSRGLAGVNEQFF.

The chain carries TRBV7-3 and TRBJ1-1; tentatively, D is TRBD1 (5 bases). Trimming stripped 5 bases from V and 4 bases from J, with 11 bases between. Germline V gene sequence: CDR1 SGHTA, CDR2 FQGTGA. This CDR3 has 13 amino acids. The CDR3 is CASSTGLATEAFF. The CDR3 DNA follows: TGTGCCAGCAGCACGGGACTTGCCACTGAAGCTTTCTTT.

The gene calls are TRBV6-6 and TRBJ1-6; D is unresolved. Per the germline V gene, CDR1 is MNHNY and CDR2 is SVGAGI (reference sequence). The CDR3 covers 15 residues. The V end was cut by 6 bases, the J end by 10 bases, with 19 bases between. The CDR3 nucleotides read TGTGCCAGCAGGGCCCCGGAAACAATGGGCTCACCCCTCCACTTT. Its protein is CASRAPETMGSPLHF.

The V call is TRBV2, the J call TRBJ2-4, with D hard to call. The ends were cut back, 4 bases at V and 8 bases at J, with 9 bases in the middle. The CDR3 totals 12 residues. Looked up from germline, CDR1 is SNHLY and CDR2 is FYNNEI. The CDR3 loop is CASSALSDIQYF. As DNA, the CDR3 is TGTGCCAGCAGTGCCCTCTCTGACATTCAGTACTTC.

V gene TRBV2 combines with J gene TRBJ1-1, with 7 bases aligning to TRBD1. The germline V gene encodes CDR1 SNHLY and CDR2 FYNNEI. The CDR3 length is 15 residues. Trimming cost V 6 bases and J 1 base; bases outside gene matches: 8. The DNA for the CDR3 is TGTGCCAGCAGAGCCACAGGGGTGGGGAACACTGAAGCTTTCTTT. Translation gives CASRATGVGNTEAFF.

This chain joins TRBV19 and TRBJ1-5; 8 nucleotides match TRBD1. In germline, CDR1 is LNHDA, CDR2 SQIVND (reference sequence). This CDR3 contains 15 residues. After removal of 3 bases from V and 8 bases from J, the junction contained 9 bases not matched to a gene. CDR3 bases: TGTGCCAGTAGTATCCGGACAGGGTTTTTCGAGCCCCAGCATTTT. Amino acid sequence: CASSIRTGFFEPQHF.

CDR3 region: CASSLAQGNYGYTF. The DNA of the CDR3 is TGTGCCAGCAGCTTAGCCCAGGGTAACTATGGCTACACCTTC. The J gene is TRBJ1-2, the V gene TRBV7-9; D may be TRBD1 (5 bases). The CDR3 extends over 14 amino acids. V was cut by 0 bases and J by 1 base, with 6 bases left in between. Germline V lookup: CDR1 SEHNR, CDR2 FQNEAQ (reference sequence).

CDR3 loop: CASNSGAWGYTF. The CDR3 DNA reads TGTGCCAGCAATTCGGGAGCCTGGGGCTACACCTTC. The chain links TRBV6-5 to TRBJ1-2; no definite D call. Germline V CDR1 and CDR2: MNHEY, SVGAGI. The CDR3 totals 12 residues. V dropped 7 bases and J dropped 8 bases, with 14 bases sitting between them.